This TCR beta chain was profiled in a study of PD-L1 blockade in urothelial cancer. Study-wide context: Timepoints chosen for blood analysis were 3 weeks (second dose) and 6 weeks after treatment start. Blood-derived samples held a median roughly 140,000 T cells.

Generated by immunoSEQ multiplex PCR, the TCRdb table keeps only in-frame clones and is missing some. The table includes 25,000 to 40,000 clones, approximately 82% detected once. In this sample, this clone turned up once. There were between 1 and 8 samples from each patient, taken pretreatment and on-treatment. This CDR3 is built from 16 residues. Trimming removed 3 bases from V and 6 bases from J; junction bases left unmatched: 11. Germline values: CDR1 SGHVS, CDR2 FNYEAQ. The chain uses TRBV7-6 and TRBJ2-3, with 8 bases lining up with TRBD2. The TCR comes from a man aged 55-75 years with urothelial cancer. Sample: PBMCs, taken around atezolizumab (anti-PD-L1) treatment. The CDR3 coding sequence is TGTGCCAGCAGCTTTCATGACGGGGGGGCCTTTGATACGCAGTATTTT. Its translation is CASSFHDGGAFDTQYF. Combining the CDR3 with reference TRBV7-6 and TRBJ2-3 gives the whole variable domain GAGVSQSPRYKVTKRGQDVALRCDPISGHVSLYWYRQALGQGPEFLTYFNYEAQQDKSGLPNDRFSAERPEGSISTLTIQRTEQRDSAMYRCASSFHDGGAFDTQYFGPGTRLTVL.